This T cell receptor beta chain was identified during a study of T cell responses to AZD1222 COVID-19 vaccine. Data came from immunoSEQ multiplex PCR; TCRdb stores just in-frame clones and leaves some out. The profile shows about 140,000 clones, approximately 80% of them singletons. The CDR3 is made up of 16 amino acids. The V and J ends lost 5 bases and 3 bases, in that order; junction bases with no gene match: 11. Germline V CDR1 and CDR2: SEHNR, FQNEAQ (reference sequence). Study results and limitations: Baseline seropositives among AZD1222 recipients totaled only five to seven. Repertoires were collected only later (after the peak T cell response had occurred). Spike-wide vaccine-associated CD4 TCRs dominated at 160-218 and 743-854.

As for this clone: The antigen is not known.

Here the sequenced sample was peripheral blood, taken on day 0 of AZD1222 vaccination. The rearrangement uses TRBV7-9 and TRBJ1-2; the match to TRBD1 covers 8 bases. The clonotype originates from an adult in good health. CDR3 sequence: CASSLGQGMSDYGYTF. DNA of the CDR3: TGTGCCAGCAGCCTTGGACAGGGAATGTCAGACTATGGCTACACCTTC.